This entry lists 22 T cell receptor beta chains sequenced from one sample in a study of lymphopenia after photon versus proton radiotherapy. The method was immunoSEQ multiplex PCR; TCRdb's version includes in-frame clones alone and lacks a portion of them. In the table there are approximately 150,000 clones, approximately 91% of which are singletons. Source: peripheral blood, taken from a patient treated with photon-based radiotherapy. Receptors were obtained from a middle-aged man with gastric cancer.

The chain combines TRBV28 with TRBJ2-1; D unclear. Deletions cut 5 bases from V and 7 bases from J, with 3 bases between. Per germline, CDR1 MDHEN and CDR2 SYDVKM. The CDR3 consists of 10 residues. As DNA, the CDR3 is TGTGCCAGCAGTACTAATGAGCAGTTCTTC. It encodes CASSTNEQFF.

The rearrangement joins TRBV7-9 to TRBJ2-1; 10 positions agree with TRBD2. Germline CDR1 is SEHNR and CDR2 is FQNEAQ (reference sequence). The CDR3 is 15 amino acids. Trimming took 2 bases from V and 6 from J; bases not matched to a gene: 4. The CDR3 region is CASSLTSGMVNEQFF. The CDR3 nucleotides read TGTGCCAGCAGCTTAACTAGCGGGATGGTCAATGAGCAGTTCTTC. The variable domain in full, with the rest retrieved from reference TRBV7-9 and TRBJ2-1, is DTGVSQNPRHKITKRGQNVTFRCDPISEHNRLYWYRQTLGQGPEFLTYFQNEAQLEKSRLLSDRFSAERPKGSFSTLEIQRTEQGDSAMYLCASSLTSGMVNEQFFGPGTRLTVL.

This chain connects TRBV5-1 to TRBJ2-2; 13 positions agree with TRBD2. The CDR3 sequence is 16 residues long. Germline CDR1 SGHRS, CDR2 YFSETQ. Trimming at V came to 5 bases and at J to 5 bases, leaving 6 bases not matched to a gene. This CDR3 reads CASRGLAGSGTGELFF. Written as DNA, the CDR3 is TGCGCCAGCAGGGGACTAGCGGGATCTGGAACCGGGGAGCTGTTTTTT.

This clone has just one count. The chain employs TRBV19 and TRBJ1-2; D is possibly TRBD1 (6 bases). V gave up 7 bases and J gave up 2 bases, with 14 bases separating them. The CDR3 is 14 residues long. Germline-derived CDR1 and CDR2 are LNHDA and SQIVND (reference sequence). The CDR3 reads CASKPGRGNYGYTF. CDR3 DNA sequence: TGTGCCAGTAAGCCGGGAAGGGGGAACTATGGCTACACCTTC. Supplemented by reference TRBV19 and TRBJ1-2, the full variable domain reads DGGITQSPKYLFRKEGQNVTLSCEQNLNHDAMYWYRQDPGQGLRLIYYSQIVNDFQKGDIAEGYSVSREKKESFPLTVTSAQKNPTAFYLCASKPGRGNYGYTFGSGTRLTVV.

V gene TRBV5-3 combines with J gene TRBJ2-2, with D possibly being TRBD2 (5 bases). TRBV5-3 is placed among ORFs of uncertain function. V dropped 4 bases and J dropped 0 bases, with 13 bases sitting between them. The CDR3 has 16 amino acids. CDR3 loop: CARSPALASNTGELFF. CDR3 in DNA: TGTGCCAGAAGCCCGGCCCTAGCTTCGAACACCGGGGAGCTGTTTTTT.

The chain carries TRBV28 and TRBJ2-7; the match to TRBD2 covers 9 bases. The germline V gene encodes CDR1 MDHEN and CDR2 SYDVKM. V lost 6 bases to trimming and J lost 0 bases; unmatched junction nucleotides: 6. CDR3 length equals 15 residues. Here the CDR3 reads CASSLNSGSSYEQYF. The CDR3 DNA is TGTGCCAGCAGCCTAAATAGCGGGAGCTCCTACGAGCAGTACTTC.

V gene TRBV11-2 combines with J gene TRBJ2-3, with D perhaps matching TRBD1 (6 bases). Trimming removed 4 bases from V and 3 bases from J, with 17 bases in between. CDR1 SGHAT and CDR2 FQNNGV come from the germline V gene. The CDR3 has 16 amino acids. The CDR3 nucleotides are TGTGCCAGCAGCTACGGACAGAATCGATTAACAGATACGCAGTATTTT. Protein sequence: CASSYGQNRLTDTQYF. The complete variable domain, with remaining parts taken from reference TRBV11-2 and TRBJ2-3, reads EAGVAQSPRYKIIEKRQSVAFWCNPISGHATLYWYQQILGQGPKLLIQFQNNGVVDDSQLPKDRFSAERLKGVDSTLKIQPAKLEDSAVYLCASSYGQNRLTDTQYFGPGTRLTVL.

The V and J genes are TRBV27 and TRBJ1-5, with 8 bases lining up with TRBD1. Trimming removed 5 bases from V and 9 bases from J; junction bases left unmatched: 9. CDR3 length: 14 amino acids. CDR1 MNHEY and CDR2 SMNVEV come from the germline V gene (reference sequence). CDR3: CASSNTGGSWPQHF. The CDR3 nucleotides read TGTGCCAGCAGTAACACAGGGGGAAGCTGGCCCCAGCATTTT.

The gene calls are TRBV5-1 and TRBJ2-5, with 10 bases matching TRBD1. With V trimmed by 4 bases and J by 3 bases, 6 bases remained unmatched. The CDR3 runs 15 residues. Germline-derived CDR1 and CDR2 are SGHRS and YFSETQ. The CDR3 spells CASSPGTGVEETQYF. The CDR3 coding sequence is TGCGCCAGCAGCCCGGGGACAGGGGTCGAAGAGACCCAGTACTTC. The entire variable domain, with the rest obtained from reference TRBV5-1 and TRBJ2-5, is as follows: KAGVTQTPRYLIKTRGQQVTLSCSPISGHRSVSWYQQTPGQGLQFLFEYFSETQRNKGNFPGRFSGRQFSNSRSEMNVSTLELGDSALYLCASSPGTGVEETQYFGPGTRLLVL.

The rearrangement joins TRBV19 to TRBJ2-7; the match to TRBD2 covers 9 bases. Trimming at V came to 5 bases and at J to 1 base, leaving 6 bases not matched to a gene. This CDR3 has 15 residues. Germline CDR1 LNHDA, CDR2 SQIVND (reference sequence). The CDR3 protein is CASSPLAGPSYEQYF. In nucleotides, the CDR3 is TGTGCCAGTAGTCCTCTAGCGGGGCCTTCCTACGAGCAGTACTTC. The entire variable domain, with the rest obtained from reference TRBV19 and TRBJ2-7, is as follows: DGGITQSPKYLFRKEGQNVTLSCEQNLNHDAMYWYRQDPGQGLRLIYYSQIVNDFQKGDIAEGYSVSREKKESFPLTVTSAQKNPTAFYLCASSPLAGPSYEQYFGPGTRLTVT.

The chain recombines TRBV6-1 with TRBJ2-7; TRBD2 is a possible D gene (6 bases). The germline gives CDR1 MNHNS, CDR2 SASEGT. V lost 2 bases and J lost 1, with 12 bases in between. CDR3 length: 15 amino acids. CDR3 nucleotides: TGTGCCAGCAGTGAATGGGGGGTTTCTTCCTACGAGCAGTACTTC. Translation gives CASSEWGVSSYEQYF.

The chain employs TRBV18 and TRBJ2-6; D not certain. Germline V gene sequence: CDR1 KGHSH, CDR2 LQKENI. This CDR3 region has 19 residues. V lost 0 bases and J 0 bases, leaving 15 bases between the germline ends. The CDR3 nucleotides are TGTGCCAGCTCACCACCATGGGCCAATGAATTCTCTGGGGCCAACGTCCTGACTTTC. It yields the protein CASSPPWANEFSGANVLTF.

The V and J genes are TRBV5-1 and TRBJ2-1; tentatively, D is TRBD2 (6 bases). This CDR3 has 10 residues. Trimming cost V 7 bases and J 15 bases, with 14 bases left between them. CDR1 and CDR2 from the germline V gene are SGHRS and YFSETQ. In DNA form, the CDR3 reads TGCGCCAGCCAAGGACTAATAACGTTCTTC. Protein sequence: CASQGLITFF.

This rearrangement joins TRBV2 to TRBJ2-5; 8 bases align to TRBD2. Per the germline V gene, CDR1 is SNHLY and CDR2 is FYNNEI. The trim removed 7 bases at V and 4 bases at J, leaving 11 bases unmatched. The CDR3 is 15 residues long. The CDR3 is CASKWTGGGSETQYF. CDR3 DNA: TGTGCCAGCAAGTGGACGGGGGGGGGCTCAGAGACCCAGTACTTC. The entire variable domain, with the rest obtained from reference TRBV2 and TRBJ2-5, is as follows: EPEVTQTPSHQVTQMGQEVILRCVPISNHLYFYWYRQILGQKVEFLVSFYNNEISEKSEIFDDQFSVERPDGSNFTLKIRSTKLEDSAMYFCASKWTGGGSETQYFGPGTRLLVL.

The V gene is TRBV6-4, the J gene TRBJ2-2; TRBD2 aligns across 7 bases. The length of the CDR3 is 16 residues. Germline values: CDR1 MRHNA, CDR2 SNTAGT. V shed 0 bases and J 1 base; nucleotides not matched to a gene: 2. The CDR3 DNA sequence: TGTGCCAGCAGTGACTCGGCGGGAGAGAACACCGGGGAGCTGTTTTTT. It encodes CASSDSAGENTGELFF.

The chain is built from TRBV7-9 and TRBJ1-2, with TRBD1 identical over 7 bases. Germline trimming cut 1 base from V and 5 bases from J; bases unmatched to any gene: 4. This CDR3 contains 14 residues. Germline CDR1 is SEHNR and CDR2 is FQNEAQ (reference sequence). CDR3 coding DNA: TGTGCCAGCAGCTTAGGGGACAGCTTATATGGCTACACCTTC. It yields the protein CASSLGDSLYGYTF. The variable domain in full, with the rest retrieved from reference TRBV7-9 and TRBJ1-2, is DTGVSQNPRHKITKRGQNVTFRCDPISEHNRLYWYRQTLGQGPEFLTYFQNEAQLEKSRLLSDRFSAERPKGSFSTLEIQRTEQGDSAMYLCASSLGDSLYGYTFGSGTRLTVV.

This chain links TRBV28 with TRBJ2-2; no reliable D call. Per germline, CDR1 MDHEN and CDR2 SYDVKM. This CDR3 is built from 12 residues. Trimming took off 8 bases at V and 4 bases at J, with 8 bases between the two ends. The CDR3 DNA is TGTGCCAGCTTTCGAGGCACCGGGGAGCTGTTTTTT. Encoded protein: CASFRGTGELFF.

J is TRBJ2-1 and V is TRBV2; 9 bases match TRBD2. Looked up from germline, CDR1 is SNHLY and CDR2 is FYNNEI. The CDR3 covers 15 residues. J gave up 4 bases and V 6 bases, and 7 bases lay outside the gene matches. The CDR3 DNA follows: TGTGCCAGCAGGGCTGGGCGGGAGGGGTACAATGAGCAGTTCTTC. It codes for CASRAGREGYNEQFF. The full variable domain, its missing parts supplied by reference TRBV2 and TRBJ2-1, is EPEVTQTPSHQVTQMGQEVILRCVPISNHLYFYWYRQILGQKVEFLVSFYNNEISEKSEIFDDQFSVERPDGSNFTLKIRSTKLEDSAMYFCASRAGREGYNEQFFGPGTRLTVL.

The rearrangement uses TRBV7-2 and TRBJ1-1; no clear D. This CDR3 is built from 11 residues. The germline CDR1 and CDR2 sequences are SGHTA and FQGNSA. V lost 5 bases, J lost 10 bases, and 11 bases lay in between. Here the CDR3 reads CASSLSLRAFF. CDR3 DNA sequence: TGTGCCAGCAGCCTGAGCCTCCGAGCTTTCTTT. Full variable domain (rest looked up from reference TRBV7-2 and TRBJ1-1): GAGVSQSPSNKVTEKGKDVELRCDPISGHTALYWYRQSLGQGLEFLIYFQGNSAPDKSGLPSDRFSAERTGGSVSTLTIQRTQQEDSAVYLCASSLSLRAFFGQGTRLTVV.

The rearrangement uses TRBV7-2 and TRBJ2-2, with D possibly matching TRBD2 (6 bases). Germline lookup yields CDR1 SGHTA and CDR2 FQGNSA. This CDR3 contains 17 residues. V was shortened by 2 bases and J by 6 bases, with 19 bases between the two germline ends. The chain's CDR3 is CASSLQPLGLAPGELFF. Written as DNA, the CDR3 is TGTGCCAGCAGCTTACAGCCCCTGGGGCTAGCGCCCGGGGAGCTGTTTTTT.

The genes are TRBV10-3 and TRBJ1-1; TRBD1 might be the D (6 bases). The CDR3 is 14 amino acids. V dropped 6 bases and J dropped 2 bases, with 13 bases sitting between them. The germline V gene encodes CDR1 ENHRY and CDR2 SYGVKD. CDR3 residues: CAIRPQGRNTEAFF. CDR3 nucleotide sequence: TGTGCCATCAGGCCCCAGGGGAGAAACACTGAAGCTTTCTTT.

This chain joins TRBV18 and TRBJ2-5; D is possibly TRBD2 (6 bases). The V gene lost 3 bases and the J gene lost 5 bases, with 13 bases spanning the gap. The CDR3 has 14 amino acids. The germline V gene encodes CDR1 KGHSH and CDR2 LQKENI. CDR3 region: CASSPRLVRETQYF. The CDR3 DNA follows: TGTGCCAGCTCACCTCGACTAGTCAGGGAGACCCAGTACTTC.